This T cell receptor beta chain was captured by sequencing in a study of early T cells in non-severe SARS-CoV-2 infection. Study information: Sequencing used unsorted whole-blood bulk RNA, so chains lack pairing. Notes on the study in general: Matching with VDJdb favored anti-spike CD8 responses (missing private and CD4 specificities).

Attachment of unique molecular identifiers to individual cDNA molecules was performed. TCRdb analysed the 5' RACE reads with MiXCR anew, one entry per CDR3 protein. The data show tens of thousands of distinct CDR3 sequences, under 15% seen once. The ends lost 5 bases at V and 4 bases at J; junction bases unmatched: 8. This CDR3 has 15 residues. Germline values: CDR1 LNHDA, CDR2 SQIVND (reference sequence). This clonotype was counted between two and nine times. Its antigen is undetermined. The sequence was obtained from an adult who was a healthcare worker with PCR-confirmed SARS-CoV-2 infection or an uninfected control (not recorded which). Sequences were obtained from whole blood. The rearrangement joins TRBV19 to TRBJ1-2; 9 nucleotides agree with TRBD1. CDR3 sequence reads: CASSVQGARSYGYTF. The CDR3 nucleotides are TGTGCCAGTAGTGTACAGGGGGCGCGGAGCTATGGCTACACCTTC.